This T cell receptor beta chain was identified in a study of cytomegalovirus exposure and HLA in healthy donors. Study outcomes and limitations: Later, an analysis showed that TCR beta chains associated with HLA were more clonally expanded than others that were equally common. A later look showed TCR association rates differing by HLA locus, highest for DRB1 and lowest for HLA-C. By a later analysis, the bulk of CMV-associated TCR beta chains appeared HLA-restricted. V- and J-gene trimming of TCR beta was linked (in a later analysis) to a missense DCLRE1C variant.

Comment on this clone: The antigen remains unidentified.

Losses at the gene ends were 0 bases for V and 4 bases for J; bases not matched to a gene: 4. This CDR3 has 15 residues. CDR1 and CDR2 (germline): SGDLS, YYNGEE. Researchers ran the PCR with 60 Vbeta and 13 Jbeta primers. The table came from immunoSEQ multiplex PCR; TCRdb's copy has only in-frame clones and leaves some out. The top ten clones hold about 2.6% of a sample with fewer than 200,000 clones, about 77% of them seen once. The V gene is TRBV9, the J gene TRBJ2-1; 7 bases match TRBD2. The sample comprised PBMCs. This receptor was obtained from a woman aged 40-49 years in good health and CMV-seropositive. For the CDR3, the DNA is TGTGCCAGCAGCGTAGTCCTAGCGGAGTACAATGAGCAGTTCTTC. Protein product: CASSVVLAEYNEQFF. The full variable domain, in which reference TRBV9 and TRBJ2-1 provide the parts outside the CDR3, is DSGVTQTPKHLITATGQRVTLRCSPRSGDLSVYWYQQSLDQGLQFLIQYYNGEERAKGNILERFSAQQFPDLHSELNLSSLELGDSALYFCASSVVLAEYNEQFFGPGTRLTVL.